A single sample gave rise to the 20 T cell receptor beta chains below, sequenced in a study of cytomegalovirus exposure and HLA in healthy donors. The primer mix had 60 Vbeta and 13 Jbeta primers. Profiled with immunoSEQ multiplex PCR; TCRdb holds only in-frame clones, not every one. This sample has 160,000 or so clones, with around three quarters found just once. Sequencing was carried out using PBMCs. Receptor source: a middle-aged man in good health and CMV-seronegative.

This sequence joins TRBV5-1 and TRBJ2-3; 9 nucleotides match TRBD2. V gave up 5 bases and J gave up 3 bases; unmatched junction bases: 4. This CDR3 has 14 residues. Germline V lookup: CDR1 SGHRS, CDR2 YFSETQ. CDR3 nucleotides: TGCGCCAGCAGGCTAGCGGGAACGACAGATACGCAGTATTTT. Amino acids: CASRLAGTTDTQYF.

This rearrangement joins TRBV7-9 to TRBJ1-1; D remains unclear. V shed 2 bases and J shed 7 bases, with 14 bases lying between them. Germline CDR1 reads SEHNR; CDR2 reads FQNEAQ (reference sequence). The CDR3 contains 14 residues. The CDR3 DNA follows: TGTGCCAGCAGCTTACCTCAACACGGGATTGAAGCTTTCTTT. This encodes CASSLPQHGIEAFF.

The chain recombines TRBV11-3 with TRBJ2-1, with 7 bases identical to TRBD1. The CDR3 totals 15 residues. Germline assignment: CDR1 SGHNT and CDR2 YENEEA. Germline trimming cut 0 bases from V and 4 bases from J; bases unmatched to any gene: 3. For the CDR3, the DNA is TGTGCCAGCAGCTTAGATCGGGACAGTTACAATGAGCAGTTCTTC. Protein sequence: CASSLDRDSYNEQFF.

This rearrangement joins TRBV28 to TRBJ2-1; maybe TRBD1 (7 bases). Germline CDR1 reads MDHEN; CDR2 reads SYDVKM. The CDR3 consists of 15 residues. Between the trimmed V and J ends, which lost 4 bases and 8 bases, there was a span of 18 bases. CDR3 in amino acids: CASSSAGQWHDEQFF. The CDR3 DNA sequence: TGTGCCAGCAGTTCCGCGGGACAGTGGCACGATGAGCAGTTCTTC.

The V and J genes are TRBV28 and TRBJ2-2; no definite D call. Per the germline V gene, CDR1 is MDHEN and CDR2 is SYDVKM. V lost 10 bases and J lost 5, with 11 bases in between. The CDR3 covers 12 residues. The CDR3 coding sequence is TGTGCCACCAACCGAGAGACCGGGGAGCTGTTTTTT. Its protein product is CATNRETGELFF.

The chain employs TRBV10-3 and TRBJ1-1; D uncertain. V dropped 6 bases and J dropped 12 bases, with 17 bases sitting between them. Germline values: CDR1 ENHRY, CDR2 SYGVKD. There are 12 residues in the CDR3. CDR3 coding DNA: TGTGCCATCAGCCAAGTAGTGGAGGGTCCTTTCTTT. Protein sequence: CAISQVVEGPFF.

This sequence joins TRBV5-1 and TRBJ2-7; 8 positions agree with TRBD1. The trim removed 4 bases at V and 4 bases at J, leaving 7 bases unmatched. The CDR3 is 14 amino acids. Germline loops: CDR1 SGHRS, CDR2 YFSETQ. Here the CDR3 reads CASSPGGTQYEQYF. The CDR3 DNA follows: TGCGCCAGCAGCCCAGGGGGCACTCAGTACGAGCAGTACTTC. Using reference TRBV5-1 and TRBJ2-7 for the parts outside the CDR3, the full variable domain is KAGVTQTPRYLIKTRGQQVTLSCSPISGHRSVSWYQQTPGQGLQFLFEYFSETQRNKGNFPGRFSGRQFSNSRSEMNVSTLELGDSALYLCASSPGGTQYEQYFGPGTRLTVT.

The rearrangement uses TRBV14 and TRBJ2-3; possible D gene TRBD1, 5 bases. Germline V gene lookup returns CDR1 SGHDN and CDR2 FVKESK. V lost 7 bases to trimming and J lost 7 bases, with 15 bases between them. The CDR3 runs to 13 residues. CDR3 bases: TGTGCCAGCAACCGACAGAGTGGATATACGCAGTATTTT. It encodes CASNRQSGYTQYF.

This clone has more than one count but fewer than ten. This sequence joins TRBV2 and TRBJ1-6; D gene uncertain. CDR3 length: 14 amino acids. Germline CDR1 SNHLY, CDR2 FYNNEI. Trimming took 3 bases from V and 7 from J, leaving 10 bases between them. CDR3 in amino acids: CASSEHGGNSPLHF. CDR3 in DNA: TGTGCCAGCAGTGAGCATGGAGGGAATTCACCCCTCCACTTT. Filled out from reference TRBV2 and TRBJ1-6, the complete variable domain reads EPEVTQTPSHQVTQMGQEVILRCVPISNHLYFYWYRQILGQKVEFLVSFYNNEISEKSEIFDDQFSVERPDGSNFTLKIRSTKLEDSAMYFCASSEHGGNSPLHFGNGTRLTVT.

The rearrangement uses TRBV2 and TRBJ2-1; TRBD2 matches at 7 bases. V lost 8 bases to trimming and J lost 10 bases; unmatched junction nucleotides: 8. In germline, CDR1 is SNHLY, CDR2 FYNNEI. The CDR3 extends over 12 amino acids. The CDR3 loop reads CASGGDSPEQFF. As DNA, the CDR3 is TGTGCCAGCGGGGGGGACTCCCCAGAGCAGTTCTTC.

J is TRBJ2-3 and V is TRBV14, with 7 bases matching TRBD2. This CDR3 region has 17 residues. Germline V gene sequence: CDR1 SGHDN, CDR2 FVKESK. The J segment lost 5 bases and the V segment lost 0 bases, leaving 11 bases of the junction unmatched. The CDR3 is CASSQDTLRELKDTQYF. The CDR3 DNA reads TGTGCCAGCAGCCAAGATACTCTGCGGGAGCTAAAAGATACGCAGTATTTT.

This clone has a single count. The CDR3 sequence is CARPVSPSGDYEQYF. The DNA for the CDR3 is TGTGCCAGACCCGTCTCGCCTAGCGGAGACTACGAGCAGTACTTC. The V and J genes are TRBV27 and TRBJ2-7; TRBD2 aligns across 7 bases. Looked up from germline, CDR1 is MNHEY and CDR2 is SMNVEV (reference sequence). Losses at the gene ends were 9 bases for V and 3 bases for J; bases not matched to a gene: 14. There are 15 residues in the CDR3.

Notes on this clone: One end of the junction fails to match germline, which may point to a read error. J is TRBJ2-1 and V is TRBV7-9, with D hard to call. The CDR3 spans 13 residues. In germline, CDR1 is SEHNR, CDR2 FQNEAQ (reference sequence). CDR3 sequence: CSSSEDGLNEQFF. CDR3 DNA: TGTTCCAGCAGCGAGGATGGTTTAAATGAGCAGTTCTTC.

This clone was observed a single time. The chain carries TRBV27 and TRBJ1-1; D call uncertain. Trimming stripped 8 bases from V and 1 base from J, with 11 bases between. This CDR3 spans 13 amino acids. The germline gives CDR1 MNHEY, CDR2 SMNVEV (reference sequence). CDR3 in amino acids: CASSREQNTEAFF. The CDR3 DNA is TGTGCCAGCTCGAGGGAGCAGAACACTGAAGCTTTCTTT.

Points on this clone: Distinct nucleotide sequences in the sample also encode this CDR3. In nucleotides, the CDR3 is TGTGCCAGCAGCTTGGGAGAGGGCTACGAGCAGTACTTC. Residues: CASSLGEGYEQYF. This chain joins TRBV5-4 and TRBJ2-7; the D gene is possibly TRBD2 (5 bases). Germline lookup yields CDR1 SGHNT and CDR2 YYREEE (reference sequence). The V gene lost 0 bases and the J gene lost 3 bases, with 7 bases spanning the gap. There are 13 residues in the CDR3.

A few counts support this clone. The chain links TRBV5-6 to TRBJ2-5; 8 bases line up with TRBD1. Germline V CDR1 and CDR2: SGHDT, YYEEEE. The ends lost 1 base at V and 1 base at J; junction bases unmatched: 6. CDR3 length: 16 residues. The CDR3 region has the DNA TGTGCCAGCAGCTTGTATGGCAGGGGGCGCCAAGAGACCCAGTACTTC. This translates into CASSLYGRGRQETQYF.

This chain joins TRBV2 and TRBJ2-7; 10 bases map to TRBD2. The CDR3 spans 14 residues. The junction had 2 bases not matched to a gene; V was cut back by 4 bases and J by 2 bases. CDR1 SNHLY and CDR2 FYNNEI come from the germline V gene. CDR3: CASSVAGGPYEQYF. The CDR3, as DNA: TGTGCCAGCAGTGTAGCGGGAGGACCCTACGAGCAGTACTTC.

The chain employs TRBV11-2 and TRBJ2-3, with 10 bases lining up with TRBD1. J was trimmed by 6 bases and V by 5 bases; bases with no gene match: 8. Germline V CDR1 and CDR2: SGHAT, FQNNGV. The CDR3 covers 15 residues. CDR3 sequence reads: CASSRGTGVVDTQYF. The CDR3, as DNA: TGTGCCAGCAGCCGCGGGACAGGGGTGGTCGATACGCAGTATTTT.

The gene calls are TRBV6-6 and TRBJ2-2; TRBD2 aligns across 7 bases. Germline V gives CDR1 MNHNY, CDR2 SVGAGI (reference sequence). The CDR3 runs to 13 residues. The V and J ends lost 7 bases and 5 bases, in that order; junction bases with no gene match: 4. CDR3 bases: TGTGCCAGCATTTATAGCGGGACCGGGGAGCTGTTTTTT. Its translation: CASIYSGTGELFF.

The V gene is TRBV19, the J gene TRBJ2-7; 9 bases line up with TRBD2. V lost 3 bases and J lost 2; bases outside the gene matches: 5. The germline V gene has CDR1 LNHDA and CDR2 SQIVND (reference sequence). This CDR3 contains 15 residues. The CDR3, as DNA: TGTGCCAGTAGTATGGTAGCGGGAGATACCTACGAGCAGTACTTC. This encodes CASSMVAGDTYEQYF.